The 18 T cell receptor beta chains in this list originate from one sample, sequenced in a study of blood T cell repertoires in COVID-19. Sequencing used immunoSEQ multiplex PCR; TCRdb keeps in-frame clones, though not all of them. This sample yields about 140,000 clones, of which about 83% are seen a single time; roughly 3.5% belongs to the top ten. The material sequenced was PBMCs or T cells enriched from blood (not recorded which). Receptors were obtained from a woman aged 50 to 65 with acute COVID-19.

This clone was picked up a small number of times. The genes are TRBV7-2 and TRBJ2-7, with D perhaps TRBD1 (5 bases). This CDR3 is built from 15 residues. The V gene's germline CDR1 is SGHTA and CDR2 FQGNSA. The V and J ends lost 5 bases and 5 bases respectively, with 19 bases between them. The CDR3 DNA reads as TGTGCCAGCAGCCATGGGAACAGGCGGCGCGACGAGCAGTACTTC. As protein: CASSHGNRRRDEQYF. The full variable domain, with the rest looked up from reference TRBV7-2 and TRBJ2-7, is GAGVSQSPSNKVTEKGKDVELRCDPISGHTALYWYRQSLGQGLEFLIYFQGNSAPDKSGLPSDRFSAERTGGSVSTLTIQRTQQEDSAVYLCASSHGNRRRDEQYFGPGTRLTVT.

This clone was observed once. V gene TRBV4-1 combines with J gene TRBJ1-5; tentatively, D is TRBD1 (6 bases). The CDR3 is made up of 18 amino acids. With 1 base removed from V and 1 base from J, the gap between germline ends came to 17 bases. Germline values: CDR1 MGHRA, CDR2 YSYEKL. The CDR3 protein is CASSQGLPLRGSNQPQHF. CDR3 DNA: TGCGCCAGCAGCCAAGGTCTACCCCTTAGGGGGAGCAATCAGCCCCAGCATTTT.

This chain joins TRBV3-1 (or the pseudogene TRBV3-2) and TRBJ2-7; D is unclear. The J call may be wrong; the DNA end is better matched by TRBJ2-1. This CDR3 is built from 13 residues. Germline V gene lookup returns CDR1 LGHDT and CDR2 YNNKEL (reference sequence). The CDR3 loop reads CASSQPRGSEQFF. DNA for the CDR3: TGTGCCAGCAGCCAACCACGAGGCAGTGAGCAGTTCTTC.

The chain employs TRBV27 and TRBJ1-3; D remains ambiguous. Looked up from germline, CDR1 is MNHEY and CDR2 is SMNVEV (reference sequence). Trimming took 5 bases from V and 8 from J, leaving 13 bases between them. CDR3 length equals 13 residues. Here the CDR3 reads CASSPREGDTIYF. DNA for the CDR3: TGTGCCAGCAGTCCCCGGGAGGGAGACACCATATATTTT.

The chain joins TRBV5-1 to TRBJ2-3; 7 positions match TRBD1. Trimming removed 0 bases from V and 7 bases from J; junction bases left unmatched: 8. The CDR3 contains 15 residues. CDR1 is SGHRS and CDR2 is YFSETQ in the germline V gene. The CDR3 sequence: CASSLAASRGNTQYF. As DNA, the CDR3 is TGCGCCAGCAGCTTGGCGGCTAGCAGGGGGAATACGCAGTATTTT.

This sequence joins TRBV5-5 and TRBJ1-5; D is undetermined. This CDR3 spans 17 amino acids. Trimming removed 0 bases at V and 0 bases at J, with 13 bases between. The germline gives CDR1 SGHKS, CDR2 YYEKEE (reference sequence). The CDR3 reads CASSLVLSPYSNQPQHF. CDR3 bases: TGTGCCAGCAGCTTGGTATTGAGCCCGTATAGCAATCAGCCCCAGCATTTT.

The gene calls are TRBV27 and TRBJ2-2; TRBD1 is a possible D gene (6 bases). CDR3 length: 16 amino acids. Germline lookup yields CDR1 MNHEY and CDR2 SMNVEV (reference sequence). Trimming shortened V by 0 bases and J by 5 bases, and 13 bases separated the two germline ends. The CDR3: CASSLSGYRETGELFF. CDR3 nucleotides: TGTGCCAGCAGTTTATCTGGATACAGGGAGACCGGGGAGCTGTTTTTT.

This clone was counted a few times. This chain links TRBV28 with TRBJ1-1; 10 nucleotides align to TRBD1. CDR3 length: 14 amino acids. The germline CDR1 and CDR2 sequences are MDHEN and SYDVKM. The trim removed 6 bases at V and 1 base at J, leaving 2 bases unmatched. This chain's CDR3 is CASRGQGKNTEAFF. CDR3 nucleotides: TGTGCCAGCAGGGGACAGGGGAAGAACACTGAAGCTTTCTTT.

The chain uses TRBV18 and TRBJ1-1; D is uncertain. Germline V gene lookup returns CDR1 KGHSH and CDR2 LQKENI. Deletions cut 6 bases from V and 1 base from J, with 15 bases between. CDR3 length: 15 residues. CDR3 sequence: CASSVSWEKNTEAFF. The CDR3 DNA reads TGTGCCAGCTCCGTTTCATGGGAGAAGAACACTGAAGCTTTCTTT.

For this clone: Other DNA sequences from this sample encode an identical CDR3 as well. This sequence joins TRBV5-5 and TRBJ1-1; TRBD1 might be the D (6 bases). V was pared by 0 bases and J by 4 bases, with 10 bases between. Germline assignment: CDR1 SGHKS and CDR2 YYEKEE (reference sequence). The CDR3 spans 14 residues. The CDR3 region is CASSLEGGGTEAFF. In DNA, the CDR3 is TGTGCCAGCAGCTTGGAGGGAGGGGGCACTGAAGCTTTCTTT.

The gene calls are TRBV7-2 and TRBJ2-5, with TRBD2 identical over 7 bases. Trimming at V came to 7 bases and at J to 1 base, leaving 9 bases not matched to a gene. The CDR3 has 15 residues. The germline CDR1 and CDR2 sequences are SGHTA and FQGNSA. CDR3 loop: CASNRGRGRQETQYF. CDR3 coding DNA: TGTGCCAGCAACCGGGGGAGGGGCCGCCAAGAGACCCAGTACTTC.

The V gene is TRBV4-1, the J gene TRBJ2-7, with a possible D match to TRBD2 (6 bases). V shed 1 base and J shed 0 bases, with 10 bases lying between them. This CDR3 is 15 amino acids long. Germline V gene lookup returns CDR1 MGHRA and CDR2 YSYEKL. The DNA of the CDR3 is TGCGCCAGCAGCCAAGCGGCGGGGTTCTCCTACGAGCAGTACTTC. Translated, it gives CASSQAAGFSYEQYF.

The rearrangement links TRBV19 to TRBJ2-6; TRBD1 might be the D (6 bases). The length of the CDR3 is 15 residues. Germline CDR1 is LNHDA and CDR2 is SQIVND (reference sequence). Trimming removed 5 bases at V and 4 bases at J, with 12 bases between. The CDR3 region has the DNA TGTGCCAGTAGTCCAACAGGGTCAGGGGCCAACGTCCTGACTTTC. Amino acids: CASSPTGSGANVLTF.

The genes are TRBV19 and TRBJ1-2, with a possible D match to TRBD1 (6 bases). The CDR3 has 12 residues. V was cut by 4 bases and J by 13 bases, with 16 bases left in between. Germline lookup yields CDR1 LNHDA and CDR2 SQIVND (reference sequence). The CDR3 DNA is TGTGCCAGTAGTACTACCCCAGGGGTATTCACCTTC. Encoded protein: CASSTTPGVFTF.

This clone was counted once. J is TRBJ2-3 and V is TRBV7-8; no reliable D call. Trimming removed 5 bases from V and 3 bases from J, with 15 bases in between. The CDR3 covers 15 residues. Looked up from germline, CDR1 is SGHVS and CDR2 is FQNEAQ. CDR3 DNA sequence: TGTGCCAGCAGCGTGCCTGTAGGAGCGACAGATACGCAGTATTTT. Residues: CASSVPVGATDTQYF.

The chain links TRBV12-3 or TRBV12-4 to TRBJ2-1; unclear D gene. The CDR3 has 12 amino acids. V dropped 4 bases and J dropped 5 bases, with 6 bases sitting between them. The CDR3 loop is CASSSQNNEQFF. The CDR3 coding sequence is TGTGCCAGCAGTTCCCAGAACAATGAGCAGTTCTTC.

The count of this clone is one. The chain carries TRBV30 and TRBJ2-1; the D gene is possibly TRBD1 (6 bases). CDR1 GTSNPN and CDR2 SVGIG come from the germline V gene (reference sequence). The CDR3 runs to 14 residues. V shed 5 bases and J shed 1 base, with 12 bases lying between them. For the CDR3, the DNA is TGTGCCTGGTCTCTCCAGGGGTCCTACAATGAGCAGTTCTTC. Its protein is CAWSLQGSYNEQFF.

The V gene is TRBV4-1, the J gene TRBJ1-5; 10 nucleotides line up with TRBD1. CDR3 length: 16 residues. Trimming at V came to 5 bases and at J to 6 bases, leaving 10 bases not matched to a gene. The germline V gene has CDR1 MGHRA and CDR2 YSYEKL. Here the CDR3 DNA reads TGCGCCAGCAGCAGCCGACAGGGGGCTGGGGGTCAGCCCCAGCATTTT. This encodes CASSSRQGAGGQPQHF.